A selection of T cell receptor beta chains follows, all from one sample in a study of blood T cell repertoires in COVID-19. Using immunoSEQ multiplex PCR, the repertoire was profiled, and TCRdb retains in-frame clones only, with some absent. The top ten hold 2% to 2.5% of the sample, which has over 85,000 clones, nearly 90% seen once. Material for sequencing was peripheral blood. The receptor source for this set is a man between 50 and 59 years old with active COVID-19. CDR3s include the opening cysteine and the closing phenylalanine or tryptophan. D genes are given only for firm matches. Size is omitted from some rows. Given values are once, few, many or a class for expanded clones.

>NA|TRBJ2-3|TRBV5-6|TRBD2
TGTGCCAGCAGCTTGGTGCCGGGGGGGCCATCAGATACGCAGTATTTT
CASSLVPGGPSDTQYF
>few|TRBJ2-7|TRBV11-1|TRBD1
TGTGCCACGGGACAGGGGCTGTCCTACGAGCAGTACTTC
CATGQGLSYEQYF
>NA|TRBJ2-6|TRBV5-6|TRBD2
TGTGCCAGCAGCTTATGGCGGGGGGGCTCTGGGGCCAACGTCCTGACTTTC
CASSLWRGGSGANVLTF
>once|TRBJ1-1|TRBV7-9|TRBD1
TGTGCCAGCAGCCGGACAGGGGTCCTGAACACTGAAGCTTTCTTT
CASSRTGVLNTEAFF
>NA|TRBJ2-3|TRBV7-3|TRBD2
TGTGCCAGCAGCTTTACCTCGCAGCGGGGGCGGGGAGATACGCAGTATTTT
CASSFTSQRGRGDTQYF
>NA|TRBJ1-6|TRBV6-1|NA
TGTGCCAGCAGTGAACCCCGAGACAGGACAAATTCACCCCTCCACTTT
CASSEPRDRTNSPLHF
>NA|TRBJ1-6|TRBV3-1/TRBV3-2|TRBD1
TGTGCCAGCAGCCAAACCCGGGACAGGGGGCCCCTCCACTTT
CASSQTRDRGPLHF
>NA|TRBJ1-1|TRBV6-1|NA
TGTGCCAGCAGTGAACCCGGGGAGATAACTGAAGCTTTCTTT
CASSEPGEITEAFF
>NA|TRBJ2-5|TRBV2|NA
TGTGCCAGCTTTGAGAGGGTAGGACAGACACAAGAGACCCAGTACTTC
CASFERVGQTQETQYF
>NA|TRBJ2-1|TRBV5-1|TRBD2
TGCGCCAGCAGCGATAGACTAGCGGGGGAGGGTGAGCAGTTCTTC
CASSDRLAGEGEQFF
>NA|TRBJ2-7|TRBV7-9|TRBD2
TGTGCCAGCAGCTTGACGGCTAGCGGGCCTACCTACGAGCAGTACTTC
CASSLTASGPTYEQYF
>once|TRBJ1-2|TRBV6-6|TRBD1
TGTGCCAGCAGCAAATTACAGGGGGCCAACTATGGCTACACCTTC
CASSKLQGANYGYTF
>NA|TRBJ1-1|TRBV27|TRBD1
TGTGCCAGCAACACTTACAGGGGACCGAACACTGAAGCTTTCTTT
CASNTYRGPNTEAFF
>NA|TRBJ2-7|TRBV29-1|NA
TGCAGCGTTGTAGGTGGGGGAGGCATAGGGTACGAGCAGTACTTC
CSVVGGGGIGYEQYF
>NA|TRBJ2-5|TRBV2|TRBD2
TGTGCCAGCAGGGTCGGGGGGGCCTCAGAGACCCAGTACTTC
CASRVGGASETQYF
>few|TRBJ2-2|TRBV2|TRBD2
TGTGCCAGCCAGACAAGCGGGGGGCGAGGGGAGCTGTTTTTT
CASQTSGGRGELFF
>NA|TRBJ1-2|TRBV28|NA
TGTGCCAGCAGTTTTGTTGGGAGACTATGGAGCTACACCTTC
CASSFVGRLWSYTF
>few|TRBJ2-7|TRBV7-9|NA
TGTGCCAGCAGCTTAGACGCTCATCTGAGCTCCTACGAGCAGTACTTC
CASSLDAHLSSYEQYF
>NA|TRBJ1-2|TRBV12-3/TRBV12-4|TRBD1
TGTGCCAGCAATACCGACAGGGTGGGTGGCTACACCTTC
CASNTDRVGGYTF
>NA|TRBJ1-5|TRBV11-2|NA
TGTGCCAGCAGCTTGGGGGCACATGGGAATCAGCCCCAGCATTTT
CASSLGAHGNQPQHF
>NA|TRBJ2-1|TRBV7-8|TRBD2
TGTGCCAGCAGCTCGTTTAGCGGGGAGGCATACAATGAGCAGTTCTTC
CASSSFSGEAYNEQFF
>once|TRBJ1-3|TRBV5-1|NA
TGCGCCAGCAGCTCCGCAGGGCTGGGAAACACCATATATTTT
CASSSAGLGNTIYF
>NA|TRBJ1-4|TRBV7-9|NA
TGTGCCAGCAGATGGGGAGGTCCCAGCGGTGAAAAACTGTTTTTT
CASRWGGPSGEKLFF
>once|TRBJ1-4|TRBV6-6|NA
TGTGCCACGCACAGGCCTACAGAGGAAAAACTGTTTTTT
CATHRPTEEKLFF
>NA|TRBJ1-5|TRBV18|NA
TGTGCCAGCTCACCGGACAGAAGCAATCAGCCCCAGCATTTT
CASSPDRSNQPQHF
>NA|TRBJ2-6|TRBV21-1|NA
TGTGCCAGCAGCAAAGAAGCGGGGGCAGAGTATTCCAACGTCCTGACTTTC
CASSKEAGAEYSNVLTF
>NA|TRBJ2-3|TRBV16|TRBD1
TGTGCCAGCAGCCGAGGGACAGGGGTGGAAACAGATACGCAGTATTTT
CASSRGTGVETDTQYF
>NA|TRBJ2-5|TRBV11-3|TRBD2
TGTGCCAGCAGCTTAGGAGTAGCGGGGGGCAAGTACCAAGAGACCCAGTACTTC
CASSLGVAGGKYQETQYF
>NA|TRBJ1-1|TRBV9|NA
TGTGCCAGCAGCGTAGGTGGCGGGGGAGCTGAAGCTTTCTTT
CASSVGGGGAEAFF
>NA|TRBJ1-3|TRBV6-6|TRBD1
TGTGCCAGCAGTCCTGGACAGGGCCACTCTGGAAACACCATATATTTT
CASSPGQGHSGNTIYF
>NA|TRBJ1-4|TRBV5-1|NA
TGCGCCAGCAGTCCAGGACGGGGGAATGAAAAACTGTTTTTT
CASSPGRGNEKLFF
>NA|TRBJ2-3|TRBV12-3/TRBV12-4|NA
TGTGCCAGCAGTCTAATAGGGGGAGATACGCAGTATTTT
CASSLIGGDTQYF
>once|TRBJ1-2|TRBV7-3|NA
TGTGCCAGCAGCTTAGCGCCCGGACAGAACTATGGCTACACCTTC
CASSLAPGQNYGYTF
>few|TRBJ2-1|TRBV10-3|NA
TGTGCCATCAGTGAGGCGAGTGTGAATGAGCAGTTCTTC
CAISEASVNEQFF
>once|TRBJ1-5|TRBV24-1|TRBD1
TGTGCCACCAGTGCCCGGGACAGGGGAGGCAATCAGCCCCAGCATTTT
CATSARDRGGNQPQHF
>once|TRBJ2-6|TRBV19|NA
TGTGCCAGTACCTATGGGCCCAGGGTAGTACTTTCTGGGGCCAACGTCCTGACTTTC
CASTYGPRVVLSGANVLTF
>NA|TRBJ1-2|TRBV6-5|NA
TGTGCCAGCACATGGGGCAGCTACTATGGCTACACCTTC
CASTWGSYYGYTF
>NA|TRBJ1-5|TRBV6-5|TRBD1
TGTGCCAGCAGCCGGACAGGGGATAGCAATCAGCCCCAGCATTTT
CASSRTGDSNQPQHF
>NA|TRBJ2-5|TRBV19|TRBD2
TGTGCCAGTAGTCCCGGGACTAGCGTACAGACCCAGTACTTC
CASSPGTSVQTQYF
>NA|TRBJ2-1|TRBV6-5|TRBD2
TGTGCCACATGGTTCGTAGCGGGGTACTACAATGAGCAGTTCTTC
CATWFVAGYYNEQFF
>few|TRBJ2-7|TRBV5-5|NA
TGTGCCAGCCGGGCAGGGTGGGACGAGCAGTACTTC
CASRAGWDEQYF
>NA|TRBJ2-5|TRBV2|NA
TGTGCCAGCAGTGAAGCGTGGCGCGGGCAGAATCTCCAAGAGACCCAGTACTTC
CASSEAWRGQNLQETQYF
>NA|TRBJ1-6|TRBV30|TRBD1
TGTGCCTGGAGTCTCCCCAACAGGGGGCCCGGGAATTCACCCCTCCACTTT
CAWSLPNRGPGNSPLHF
>NA|TRBJ1-1|TRBV5-4|TRBD1
TGTGCCAGCAGCTGGGGACAGGCAGGCACTGAAGCTTTCTTT
CASSWGQAGTEAFF
>NA|TRBJ2-1|TRBV5-1|TRBD2
TGCGCCAGCAGCTGGAGGACTAGCTGGTTCTCCTACAATGAGCAGTTCTTC
CASSWRTSWFSYNEQFF
>NA|TRBJ2-3|TRBV6-2/TRBV6-3|TRBD2
TGTGCCAGCAGTTACGAGGGAGGGGGCACAGATACGCAGTATTTT
CASSYEGGGTDTQYF
>NA|TRBJ2-7|TRBV20-1|TRBD1
TGCAGTGCTAGTTGGGACAGGGGTTCCTACGAGCAGTACTTC
CSASWDRGSYEQYF
>NA|TRBJ1-1|TRBV12-3/TRBV12-4|NA
TGTGCCAGCAGTTTCACAGGCTACACTGAAGCTTTCTTT
CASSFTGYTEAFF
>NA|TRBJ1-2|TRBV6-6|TRBD1
TGTGCCAGCATCCCGTGGGACAGGCCGAACTATGGCTACACCTTC
CASIPWDRPNYGYTF
>NA|TRBJ1-1|TRBV5-5|TRBD1
TGTGCCAGCAGCTTGAACAGGGGGAACACTGAAGCTTTCTTT
CASSLNRGNTEAFF
>NA|TRBJ2-3|TRBV2|TRBD2
TGTGCCAGCAGAGGGACTAGCGGGGGGTGGACAGATACGCAGTATTTT
CASRGTSGGWTDTQYF
>NA|TRBJ1-3|TRBV18|NA
TGTGCCAGCTCGGCGGGAGATGGAAACACCATATATTTT
CASSAGDGNTIYF
>NA|TRBJ1-2|TRBV30|NA
TGTGCCTGGAGGAGGAAGGCCCAGGGCTATGGCTACACCTTC
CAWRRKAQGYGYTF
>NA|TRBJ2-3|TRBV5-1|TRBD2
TGCGCCAGCGCGGGGGGGCTAAGCACAGATACGCAGTATTTT
CASAGGLSTDTQYF
>few|TRBJ2-7|TRBV29-1|TRBD1
TGCAGCGTCTCGGGACAGAACTACGAGCAGTACTTC
CSVSGQNYEQYF
>NA|TRBJ1-5|TRBV19|TRBD1
TGTGCCAGTAGTATAACCGGGACAGGGGGCCAGGTTCAGCCCCAGCATTTT
CASSITGTGGQVQPQHF
>NA|TRBJ2-1|TRBV9|TRBD1
TGTGCCAGCAGCTTTAGGGCAGGGGGAGAGAGTAATGAGCAGTTCTTC
CASSFRAGGESNEQFF
>NA|TRBJ1-1|TRBV6-6|NA
TGTGCCAGCAGTTACGAGACAAGGATGAACACTGAAGCTTTCTTT
CASSYETRMNTEAFF
>NA|TRBJ1-3|TRBV7-2|NA
TGTGCCAGCAGCTCTGCGGCTGGAAACACCATATATTTT
CASSSAAGNTIYF